These 25 T cell receptor beta chains share one sample of origin, sequenced in a study of cytomegalovirus exposure and HLA in healthy donors. 13 Jbeta primers and 60 Vbeta primers were used for the PCR. The assay was immunoSEQ multiplex PCR, and TCRdb's table has in-frame clones only and misses some. The sample yields around 230,000 clones, around 80% seen once. The sequenced material came from PBMCs. All receptors derive from a boy between 10 and 17 years old in good health and CMV-seronegative.

The V call is TRBV9, the J call TRBJ2-7; tentatively, D is TRBD2 (6 bases). The germline V gene encodes CDR1 SGDLS and CDR2 YYNGEE. V was cut by 0 bases and J by 2 bases, with 12 bases left in between. CDR3 length: 15 residues. The CDR3 here is CASSVDAGTPYEQYF. DNA of the CDR3: TGTGCCAGCAGCGTAGATGCGGGGACGCCCTACGAGCAGTACTTC.

About this clone itself: No conserved phenylalanine or tryptophan ends this CDR3, so it is likely a read error. The V and J genes are TRBV27 and TRBJ2-7; D is perhaps TRBD2 (6 bases). The germline CDR1 and CDR2 sequences are MNHEY and SMNVEV (reference sequence). CDR3 length: 16 amino acids. The V end lost 3 bases, the J end lost 4 bases, and 19 bases lay between the germline ends. For the CDR3, the DNA is TGTGCCAGCAGTTTTCTCGGGACGGGAGAAGGGTACGAGCAGTACCTC. This gives the protein CASSFLGTGEGYEQYL.

V is TRBV7-2 and J is TRBJ1-5; D is undetermined. The CDR3 contains 11 residues. Germline CDR1 and CDR2: SGHTA and FQGNSA. With 2 bases removed from V and 11 bases from J, the gap between germline ends came to 7 bases. The chain's CDR3 is CASSLNQAQHF. The CDR3 DNA sequence: TGTGCCAGCAGCTTAAACCAGGCCCAGCATTTT.

The chain is built from TRBV7-9 and TRBJ2-5; no reliable D call. Deletions cut 4 bases from V and 1 base from J, with 10 bases between. Germline lookup yields CDR1 SEHNR and CDR2 FQNEAQ (reference sequence). The CDR3 totals 14 residues. CDR3 sequence reads: CASSSVWAQETQYF. CDR3 coding DNA: TGTGCCAGCAGCTCAGTCTGGGCCCAAGAGACCCAGTACTTC.

This chain connects TRBV10-3 to TRBJ2-3; TRBD2 aligns across 10 bases. V was pared by 0 bases and J by 2 bases, with 14 bases of the junction left unmatched. CDR1 is ENHRY and CDR2 is SYGVKD in the germline V gene. CDR3 length: 20 amino acids. CDR3 region: CAISESGGPLAGAATDTQYF. The DNA of the CDR3 is TGTGCCATCAGTGAGTCTGGAGGACCTCTAGCGGGGGCTGCCACAGATACGCAGTATTTT.

This chain connects TRBV9 to TRBJ1-3, with D unresolved. Germline V lookup: CDR1 SGDLS, CDR2 YYNGEE. Trimming pared 0 bases from V and 0 bases from J, leaving 7 bases between. The CDR3 covers 15 residues. Here the CDR3 DNA reads TGTGCCAGCAGCGTAGATGGCAGCTCTGGAAACACCATATATTTT. Residues: CASSVDGSSGNTIYF.

This clone has just one count. The chain carries TRBV6-1 and TRBJ1-1; 7 nucleotides align to TRBD1. Germline CDR1 and CDR2: MNHNS and SASEGT. With 4 bases clipped from V and 10 bases from J, the junction kept 6 bases outside the gene matches. This CDR3 is 12 amino acids long. CDR3: CASSAGGFGAFF. In DNA, the CDR3 is TGTGCCAGCAGTGCAGGGGGGTTCGGAGCTTTCTTT.

The CDR3 reads CASSTQGARTTEAFF. CDR3 in DNA: TGTGCCAGCAGTACACAGGGTGCTCGAACCACTGAAGCTTTCTTT. The V gene is TRBV6-1, the J gene TRBJ1-1; TRBD1 might be the D (6 bases). CDR3 length: 15 amino acids. Trimming pared 5 bases from V and 4 bases from J, leaving 17 bases between. Germline V gene data show CDR1 as MNHNS and CDR2 as SASEGT.

This chain uses TRBV19 with TRBJ2-6; D may be TRBD1 (6 bases). The CDR3 totals 13 residues. Germline V lookup: CDR1 LNHDA, CDR2 SQIVND (reference sequence). Deletions cut 9 bases from V and 2 bases from J, with 8 bases between. The CDR3 DNA sequence: TGTGCCAGCAGGACAGCTGGGGCCAACGTCCTGACTTTC. Encoded protein: CASRTAGANVLTF.

The genes are TRBV29-1 and TRBJ2-1; 9 bases fit TRBD2. The CDR3 is 15 residues long. The V gene end was trimmed by 2 bases and the J gene end by 2 bases; junction bases not matched to a gene: 4. Per the germline V gene, CDR1 is SQVTM and CDR2 is ANQGSEA. The CDR3 sequence: CSVEQSSGTYNEQFF. The CDR3 bases are TGCAGCGTTGAACAGTCTAGCGGGACCTACAATGAGCAGTTCTTC.

The V call is TRBV10-2, the J call TRBJ2-1, with D tentatively TRBD2 (12 bases). The germline V and J ends were trimmed by 3 bases and 1 base, with 28 bases remaining between them. Germline V CDR1 and CDR2: WSHSY, SAAADI. CDR3 length equals 21 residues. CDR3 protein: CASSEQRTGGGLAGSYNEQFF. Here the CDR3 DNA reads TGCGCCAGCAGTGAACAGAGGACAGGGGGCGGACTAGCGGGGTCCTACAATGAGCAGTTCTTC.

The rearrangement joins TRBV5-4 to TRBJ2-7; 7 bases line up with TRBD1. The germline V gene encodes CDR1 SGHNT and CDR2 YYREEE (reference sequence). The trim removed 3 bases at V and 4 bases at J, leaving 10 bases unmatched. This CDR3 has 15 residues. The DNA of the CDR3 is TGTGCCAGCAGCTCCCAGCCGGGACAGCAGTACGAGCAGTACTTC. Translating it yields CASSSQPGQQYEQYF.

In its sample, this clone was seen a few times. V gene TRBV9 combines with J gene TRBJ2-7; 7 bases map to TRBD1. Trimming took 4 bases from V and 6 from J; bases not matched to a gene: 4. Germline V gene sequence: CDR1 SGDLS, CDR2 YYNGEE. The CDR3 covers 12 residues. This CDR3 is CASSLTGTEQYF. DNA for the CDR3: TGTGCCAGCAGCCTGACAGGGACCGAGCAGTACTTC.

The chain is built from TRBV21-1 and TRBJ2-7; the table's TRBD1 call for D was not verified on the DNA. TRBV21-1 is flagged as a pseudogene. The CDR3 is made up of 15 amino acids. As DNA, the CDR3 is TGTGCCAGCAGCAAAACCAGACAGGGGCTCCACGAGCAGTACTTC. Its protein is CASSKTRQGLHEQYF.

The chain has TRBV29-1 and TRBJ2-2, with TRBD2 as a possible D gene (6 bases). V lost 2 bases to trimming and J lost 4 bases, with 20 bases between them. The germline gives CDR1 SQVTM, CDR2 ANQGSEA. This CDR3 spans 17 amino acids. DNA for the CDR3: TGCAGCGTTGAAACCAATCTCGGGGCGCGGGGCACCGGGGAGCTGTTTTTT. Translated: CSVETNLGARGTGELFF.

This clone was detected a few times. The chain couples TRBV5-6 to TRBJ2-1; no clear D gene. V gave up 4 bases and J gave up 10 bases, with 15 bases separating them. CDR1 SGHDT and CDR2 YYEEEE come from the germline V gene. CDR3 length: 13 amino acids. In DNA, the CDR3 is TGTGCCAGCAGCGACTGGCGTCAAGAGGAGCAGTTCTTC. Amino acid sequence: CASSDWRQEEQFF.

There are a few counts of this clone. J is TRBJ2-3 and V is TRBV25-1; perhaps TRBD1 as D (6 bases). The CDR3 spans 13 residues. In germline, CDR1 is MGHDK, CDR2 SYGVNS. V lost 2 bases and J 7 bases, leaving 10 bases between the germline ends. The CDR3 nucleotides read TGTGCCAGCAGTGAACAGGGGTCCTATACGCAGTATTTT. Protein product: CASSEQGSYTQYF.

The chain has TRBV19 and TRBJ1-1; D is undetermined. CDR3 length: 14 residues. CDR1 LNHDA and CDR2 SQIVND come from the germline V gene (reference sequence). Trimming stripped 0 bases from V and 5 bases from J, with 10 bases between. CDR3 sequence: CASSIDLGETEAFF. CDR3 DNA: TGTGCCAGTAGTATAGATCTCGGAGAGACTGAAGCTTTCTTT.

The rearrangement uses TRBV2 and TRBJ2-3, with D possibly being TRBD1 (5 bases). This CDR3 has 13 residues. From germline, CDR1 is SNHLY and CDR2 FYNNEI. The V gene lost 4 bases and the J gene lost 6 bases, with 11 bases spanning the gap. CDR3 nucleotide sequence: TGTGCCAGCAGTGTAGTGGGGCGCGATACGCAGTATTTT. Amino acids: CASSVVGRDTQYF.

The sample holds a few counts of this clone. The chain recombines TRBV25-1 with TRBJ2-1; a weak D match, TRBD1 (6 bases). The CDR3 has 13 amino acids. Per the germline V gene, CDR1 is MGHDK and CDR2 is SYGVNS. V was trimmed by 6 bases and J by 4 bases, leaving 10 bases between them. CDR3 in amino acids: CASSQQGYNEQFF. CDR3 in DNA: TGTGCCAGCAGCCAACAGGGATACAATGAGCAGTTCTTC. Using reference TRBV25-1 and TRBJ2-1 for the parts outside the CDR3, the full variable domain is EADIYQTPRYLVIGTGKKITLECSQTMGHDKMYWYQQDPGMELHLIHYSYGVNSTEKGDLSSESTVSRIRTEHFPLTLESARPSHTSQYLCASSQQGYNEQFFGPGTRLTVL.

The rearrangement links TRBV4-1 to TRBJ2-1, with 11 bases lining up with TRBD2. Germline assignment: CDR1 MGHRA and CDR2 YSYEKL. The CDR3 is 17 residues long. V lost 1 base to trimming and J lost 8 bases; unmatched junction nucleotides: 10. The DNA for the CDR3 is TGCGCCAGCAGCCAAGTAACTAGCGGGGGCCCGTTAGATGAGCAGTTCTTC. This encodes CASSQVTSGGPLDEQFF.

The chain carries TRBV29-1 and TRBJ2-3; 7 bases fit TRBD2. There are 13 residues in the CDR3. The V segment lost 7 bases and the J segment 5 bases; nucleotides outside the gene matches: 9. Germline CDR1 SQVTM, CDR2 ANQGSEA. DNA for the CDR3: TGCAGCGCCGCCCCGGGGAGGGGAGATACGCAGTATTTT. Translation: CSAAPGRGDTQYF.

This chain connects TRBV7-9 to TRBJ1-1; 7 bases align to TRBD1. Trimming took 0 bases from V and 6 from J; bases not matched to a gene: 10. The CDR3 runs 16 residues. The germline V gene encodes CDR1 SEHNR and CDR2 FQNEAQ (reference sequence). The CDR3, as DNA: TGTGCCAGCAGCTTAGCGAGGGGGCAGGGGGTGGCTGAAGCTTTCTTT. Protein: CASSLARGQGVAEAFF.

The gene calls are TRBV10-3 and TRBJ1-1; 8 nucleotides match TRBD1. Germline CDR1 ENHRY, CDR2 SYGVKD. Trimming at V came to 3 bases and at J to 1 base, leaving 4 bases not matched to a gene. This CDR3 has 15 amino acids. The CDR3 reads CAISEGTGWNTEAFF. The CDR3 DNA sequence: TGTGCCATCAGTGAAGGGACAGGCTGGAACACTGAAGCTTTCTTT.

The chain combines TRBV7-9 with TRBJ2-7; no firm D call. V was trimmed by 2 bases and J by 2 bases, leaving 19 bases between them. The length of the CDR3 is 17 residues. Germline V lookup: CDR1 SEHNR, CDR2 FQNEAQ (reference sequence). CDR3 sequence (DNA): TGTGCCAGCAGCTTAAAACATGGGCTGGCCCAGGCCTACGAGCAGTACTTC. Its translation is CASSLKHGLAQAYEQYF.